The T cell receptor beta chain described here comes from a study of blood T cell repertoires in COVID-19. Study-level background: Samples came from the United States, Italy and Spain, spanning acute and convalescent COVID-19.

Trimming took 6 bases from V and 0 from J, leaving 9 bases between them. CDR1 and CDR2 (germline): SNHLY, FYNNEI. This CDR3 region has 14 residues. Donors were grouped by their self-reported clinical history. Profiling relied on immunoSEQ multiplex PCR, and the TCRdb table lists in-frame clones only, not all of them. The table shows 450,000 to 500,000 clones, with approximately 90% occurring only once. This TCR came from a woman aged 60-75 years who had recovered from COVID-19. The chain has TRBV2 and TRBJ1-5, with a weak D call TRBD1 (6 bases). Specimen: PBMCs or T cells enriched from blood (not recorded which). CDR3 nucleotides: TGTGCCAGCAGAGAGGACAGTAGCAATCAGCCCCAGCATTTT. Translating it yields CASREDSSNQPQHF.